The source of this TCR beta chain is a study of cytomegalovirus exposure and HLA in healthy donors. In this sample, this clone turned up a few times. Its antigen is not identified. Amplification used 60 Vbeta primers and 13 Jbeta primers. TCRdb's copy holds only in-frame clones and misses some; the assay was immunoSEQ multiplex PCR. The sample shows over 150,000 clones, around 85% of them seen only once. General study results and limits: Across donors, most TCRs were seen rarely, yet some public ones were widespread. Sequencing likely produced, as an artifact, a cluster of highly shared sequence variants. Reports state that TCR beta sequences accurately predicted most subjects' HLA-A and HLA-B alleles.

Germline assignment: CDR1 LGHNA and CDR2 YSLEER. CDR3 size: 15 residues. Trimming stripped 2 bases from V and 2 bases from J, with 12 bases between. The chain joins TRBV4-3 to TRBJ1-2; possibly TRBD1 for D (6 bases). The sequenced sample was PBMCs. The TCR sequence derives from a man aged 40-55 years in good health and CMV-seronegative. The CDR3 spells CASSQNPQGNYGYTF. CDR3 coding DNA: TGCGCCAGCAGCCAAAACCCACAGGGAAACTATGGCTACACCTTC.